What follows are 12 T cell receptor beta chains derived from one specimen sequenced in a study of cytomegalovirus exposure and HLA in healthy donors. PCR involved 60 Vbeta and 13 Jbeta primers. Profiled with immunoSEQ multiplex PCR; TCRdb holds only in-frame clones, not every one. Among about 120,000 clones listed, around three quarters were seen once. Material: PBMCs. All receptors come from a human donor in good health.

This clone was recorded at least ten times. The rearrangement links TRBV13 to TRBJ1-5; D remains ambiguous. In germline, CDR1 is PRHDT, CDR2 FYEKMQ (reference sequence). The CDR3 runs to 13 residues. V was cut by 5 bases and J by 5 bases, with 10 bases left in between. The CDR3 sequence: CASSPPRYQPQHF. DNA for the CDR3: TGTGCCAGCAGCCCCCCGAGGTATCAGCCCCAGCATTTT.

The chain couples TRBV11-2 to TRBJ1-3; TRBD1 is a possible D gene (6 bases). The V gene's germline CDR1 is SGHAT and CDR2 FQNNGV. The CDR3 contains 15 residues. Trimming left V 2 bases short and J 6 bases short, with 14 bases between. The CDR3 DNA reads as TGTGCCAGCAGCTTATACAGGGCCGAGGAAAACACCATATATTTT. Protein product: CASSLYRAEENTIYF.

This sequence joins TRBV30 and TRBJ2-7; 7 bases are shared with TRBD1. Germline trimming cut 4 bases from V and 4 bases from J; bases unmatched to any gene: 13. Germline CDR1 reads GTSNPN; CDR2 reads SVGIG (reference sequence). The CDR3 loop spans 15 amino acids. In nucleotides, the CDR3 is TGTGCCTGGAACGTCGCCGGGACAGTCAAATACGAGCAGTACTTC. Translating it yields CAWNVAGTVKYEQYF.

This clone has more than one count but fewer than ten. The CDR3 is CASSSFSEQYF. CDR3 sequence (DNA): TGTGCCAGCAGTTCCTTCTCCGAGCAGTACTTC. This rearrangement joins TRBV7-2 to TRBJ2-7; D is unresolved. V lost 6 bases and J 6 bases, leaving 9 bases between the germline ends. This CDR3 is 11 amino acids long. The germline CDR1 and CDR2 sequences are SGHTA and FQGNSA.

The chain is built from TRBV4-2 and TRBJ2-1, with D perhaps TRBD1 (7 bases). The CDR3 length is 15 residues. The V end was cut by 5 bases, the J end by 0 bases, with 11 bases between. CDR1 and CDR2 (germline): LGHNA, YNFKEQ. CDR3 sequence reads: CASSRGDSSYNEQFF. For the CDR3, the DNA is TGTGCCAGCAGCAGGGGGGACAGCTCCTACAATGAGCAGTTCTTC.

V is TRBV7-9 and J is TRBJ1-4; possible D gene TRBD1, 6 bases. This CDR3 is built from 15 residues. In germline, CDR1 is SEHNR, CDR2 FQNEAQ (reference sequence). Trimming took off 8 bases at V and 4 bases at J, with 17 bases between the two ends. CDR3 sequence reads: CASGFGRTDNEKLFF. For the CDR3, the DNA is TGTGCCAGCGGGTTCGGACGGACAGATAATGAAAAACTGTTTTTT. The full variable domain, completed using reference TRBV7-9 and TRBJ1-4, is DTGVSQNPRHKITKRGQNVTFRCDPISEHNRLYWYRQTLGQGPEFLTYFQNEAQLEKSRLLSDRFSAERPKGSFSTLEIQRTEQGDSAMYLCASGFGRTDNEKLFFGSGTQLSVL.

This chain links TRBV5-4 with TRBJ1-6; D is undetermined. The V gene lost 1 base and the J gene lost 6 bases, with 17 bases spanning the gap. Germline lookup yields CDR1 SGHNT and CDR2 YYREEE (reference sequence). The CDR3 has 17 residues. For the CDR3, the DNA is TGTGCCAGCAGCTTGCCTATTACGGGGATGGGTAATTCACCCCTCCACTTT. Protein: CASSLPITGMGNSPLHF.

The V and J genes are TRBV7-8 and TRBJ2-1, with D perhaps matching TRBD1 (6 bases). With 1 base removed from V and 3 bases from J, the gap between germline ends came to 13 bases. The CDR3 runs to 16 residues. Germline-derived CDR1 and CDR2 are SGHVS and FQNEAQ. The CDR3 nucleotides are TGTGCCAGCAGCTTAGGGGCAGGGGTTGGCTACAATGAGCAGTTCTTC. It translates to CASSLGAGVGYNEQFF.

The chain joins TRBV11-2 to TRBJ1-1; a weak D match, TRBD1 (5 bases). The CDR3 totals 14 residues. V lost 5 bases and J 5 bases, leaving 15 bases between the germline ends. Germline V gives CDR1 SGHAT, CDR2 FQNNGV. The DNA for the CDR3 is TGTGCCAGCAGCCGATTCGGGGGAGGTACTGAAGCTTTCTTT. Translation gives CASSRFGGGTEAFF. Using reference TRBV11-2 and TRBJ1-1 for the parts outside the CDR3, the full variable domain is EAGVAQSPRYKIIEKRQSVAFWCNPISGHATLYWYQQILGQGPKLLIQFQNNGVVDDSQLPKDRFSAERLKGVDSTLKIQPAKLEDSAVYLCASSRFGGGTEAFFGQGTRLTVV.

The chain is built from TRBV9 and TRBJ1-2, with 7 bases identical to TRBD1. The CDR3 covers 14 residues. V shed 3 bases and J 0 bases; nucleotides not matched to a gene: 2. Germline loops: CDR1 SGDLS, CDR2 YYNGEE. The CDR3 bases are TGTGCCAGCAGCGAGGGGACAGCTAACTATGGCTACACCTTC. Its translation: CASSEGTANYGYTF.

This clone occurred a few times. The CDR3 DNA reads TGTGCCAGCAGTGACTCTGCGGGGGGTTACAATGAGCAGTTCTTC. As protein: CASSDSAGGYNEQFF. The rearrangement links TRBV6-4 to TRBJ2-1, with 8 bases aligning to TRBD2. The V gene's germline CDR1 is MRHNA and CDR2 SNTAGT. This CDR3 has 15 residues. V shed 0 bases and J 4 bases; nucleotides not matched to a gene: 2.

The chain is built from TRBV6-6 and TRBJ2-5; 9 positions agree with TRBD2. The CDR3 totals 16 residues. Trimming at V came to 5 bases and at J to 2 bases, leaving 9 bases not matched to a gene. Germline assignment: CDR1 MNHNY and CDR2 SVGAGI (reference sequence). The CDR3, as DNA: TGTGCCAGCAGTAACAGACTAGCGGACAAACAAGAGACCCAGTACTTC. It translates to CASSNRLADKQETQYF.